This is a list of T cell receptor beta chains from one sample in a study of blood T cell repertoires in COVID-19. TCRdb's table, derived via immunoSEQ multiplex PCR, lists solely in-frame clones and lacks some. The repertoire holds about 350,000 clones, with roughly 86% as singletons. Sequences were obtained from PBMCs or T cells enriched from blood (not recorded which). These receptors were obtained from a woman aged 30 to 39 who had been exposed to COVID-19. Each CDR3 is given with its conserved first and last residue. The D gene is left open where the match is weak. Size is stated for part of the rows, as once, few or many counts, or as a class when the clone is expanded.

V	J	size	D	DNA	CDR3
TRBV9	TRBJ1-1	.	.	TGTGCCAGCAGCGTAGCTATCTCCAACGAAGCTTTCTTT	CASSVAISNEAFF
TRBV3-1/TRBV3-2	TRBJ1-1	.	.	TGTGCCAGCAGCCAGGGGGCCTCTTTCAGAACTGAAGCTTTCTTT	CASSQGASFRTEAFF
TRBV5-1	TRBJ2-2	once	TRBD1	TGCGCCAGCAGCTGGGGCGGACAGGGCGCGAACACCGGGGAGCTGTTTTTT	CASSWGGQGANTGELFF
TRBV7-9	TRBJ2-3	.	.	TGTGCCAGCAGCTTACTTGCGGGGTGGACGGATACGCAGTATTTT	CASSLLAGWTDTQYF
TRBV4-1	TRBJ2-3	.	TRBD2	TGCGCCAGCAGCCTGGGACTAGTCGATACGCAGTATTTT	CASSLGLVDTQYF
TRBV4-2	TRBJ2-3	.	TRBD2	TGTGCCAGCAGCCAAGAAGCCGCCGGGGGGAGAGATACGCAGTATTTT	CASSQEAAGGRDTQYF
TRBV7-3	TRBJ1-2	.	TRBD1	TGTGCCAGCAGCTTCGGACAGGGGAGGGGCTACACCTTC	CASSFGQGRGYTF
TRBV6-4	TRBJ2-7	.	TRBD2	TGTGCCAGCAGTGACACCGACCGACTAGCGGGAGGCCGTATGTACTTC	CASSDTDRLAGGRMYF
TRBV7-2	TRBJ1-2	.	.	TGTGCCAGCAGCTTAGAGTTTTATGGAGCCGGGACGGAGGGTCTCACCTTC	CASSLEFYGAGTEGLTF
TRBV29-1	TRBJ1-2	.	TRBD1	TGCAGCGTTGTCGAGGGGGCGTGGGGCTACACCTTC	CSVVEGAWGYTF
TRBV4-2	TRBJ1-5	.	.	TGTGCCAGCAGCCAAGATGGTGGGCGTAGCAATCAGCCCCAGCATTTT	CASSQDGGRSNQPQHF
TRBV24-1	TRBJ2-3	.	TRBD1	TGTGCCACCAGTGGCCCGCCTGCCCAACGGGACAGTAGCACAGATACGCAGTATTTT	CATSGPPAQRDSSTDTQYF
TRBV6-5	TRBJ2-1	.	TRBD2	TGTGCCAGCAGCACCAGCGGGAGCCCCGAGCAGTTCTTC	CASSTSGSPEQFF
TRBV3-1/TRBV3-2	TRBJ2-7	.	TRBD2	TGTGCCAGCAGCCAAGCACTAGCGGGGCGGGGGGAGCAGTACTTC	CASSQALAGRGEQYF
TRBV12-3/TRBV12-4	TRBJ1-1	.	.	TGTGCCAGCAGTTGGTCGAGGTACACTGAAGCTTTCTTT	CASSWSRYTEAFF
TRBV7-9	TRBJ2-7	once	TRBD1	TGTGCCAGCAGCCCCCCGACAGGGGCCGAGCAGTACTTC	CASSPPTGAEQYF
TRBV4-2	TRBJ2-7	once	TRBD2	TGTGCCAGCAGCCAAGGGCGACTAGCGGAGACCTCCTACGAGCAGTACTTC	CASSQGRLAETSYEQYF
TRBV10-3	TRBJ2-1	.	.	TGTGCCATCAGTGACAAAGAGTACAATGAGCAGTTCTTC	CAISDKEYNEQFF
TRBV6-2/TRBV6-3	TRBJ1-6	few	TRBD1	TGTGCCAGCAGTTACTCGACGCAGGGGGCCTCACCCCTCCACTTT	CASSYSTQGASPLHF
TRBV2	TRBJ2-7	.	TRBD2	TGTGCCAGCAGTGAAATGCGGGAGGTCATGTACGAGCAGTACTTC	CASSEMREVMYEQYF
TRBV7-9	TRBJ1-5	.	.	TGTGCCAGCAGCTCCGGTTCCAGGGCCCAGCATTTT	CASSSGSRAQHF
TRBV5-8	TRBJ1-2	.	.	TGTGCCAGCAGCTTAAGGGAGTGGGGCTACACCTTC	CASSLREWGYTF
TRBV28	TRBJ2-1	.	TRBD2	TGTGCCAGCAGCCTAGCGGGTACCTACAATGAGCAGTTCTTC	CASSLAGTYNEQFF
TRBV12-3/TRBV12-4	TRBJ1-2	.	TRBD1	TGTGCCAGCAGTGCAGGACAGGGGTATGGCTACACCTTC	CASSAGQGYGYTF
TRBV7-9	TRBJ1-5	.	.	TGTGCCAGCAGCTCCGACAGGCTCAATCAGCCCCAGCATTTT	CASSSDRLNQPQHF
TRBV19	TRBJ2-2	.	TRBD1	TGTGCCAGTAGTATAGACCGGCGGACAGGGATGCCCCTGCGAGGACGGACCGGGGAGCTGTTTTTT	CASSIDRRTGMPLRGRTGELFF
TRBV24-1	TRBJ1-2	.	.	TGTGCCACCAGTCCATCCCCTGGACTCGAAGGGTATGGCTACACCTTC	CATSPSPGLEGYGYTF
TRBV18	TRBJ2-6	.	.	TGTGCCAGCTCACCACCCCTGTCTGGGGCCAACGTCCTGACTTTC	CASSPPLSGANVLTF
TRBV11-3	TRBJ2-7	.	TRBD1	TGTGCCAGCAGCCCCGACAGGGGGATACGGTCCCACGAGCAGTACTTC	CASSPDRGIRSHEQYF
TRBV3-1/TRBV3-2	TRBJ1-1	.	.	TGTGCCAGCAGCCAAGGTCGGGACAAGGTAGCTTTCTTT	CASSQGRDKVAFF